The 32 T cell receptor beta chains below were found in one sample sequenced in a study of blood T cell repertoires in COVID-19. Profiled with immunoSEQ multiplex PCR; TCRdb holds only in-frame clones, not every one. The sample yields around 500,000 clones, over 75% seen once. The specimen sequenced was PBMCs or T cells enriched from blood (not recorded which). These receptors were obtained from a woman in her forties who had recovered from COVID-19.

This clone was seen more than once but under ten times. The chain recombines TRBV12-3 or TRBV12-4 with TRBJ1-2; 9 bases map to TRBD1. The junction had 3 bases not matched to a gene; V was cut back by 6 bases and J by 4 bases. The CDR3 length is 13 residues. CDR3 protein: CASSLTGGYGYTF. The CDR3 DNA follows: TGTGCCAGCAGCTTGACAGGGGGCTATGGCTACACCTTC.

The rearrangement uses TRBV27 and TRBJ2-7, with 8 bases identical to TRBD1. The CDR3 totals 16 residues. With 5 bases clipped from V and 3 bases from J, the junction kept 12 bases outside the gene matches. Germline CDR1 and CDR2: MNHEY and SMNVEV (reference sequence). The CDR3 region has the DNA TGTGCCAGCAGTCGACCCGGGACAGGATTCAGCTACGAGCAGTACTTC. Translated, it gives CASSRPGTGFSYEQYF.

In this sample, this clone turned up once. The rearrangement links TRBV21-1 to TRBJ2-2; the table's TRBD1 call for D was not verified on the DNA. TRBV21-1 constitutes a pseudogene. The CDR3 spans 16 residues. This chain's CDR3 is CASSGHKGVKAGELFF. For the CDR3, the DNA is TGTGCCAGCAGCGGACATAAGGGGGTGAAGGCCGGGGAGCTGTTTTTT.

The rearrangement links TRBV7-2 to TRBJ1-1; D possibly corresponds to TRBD1 (5 bases). V shed 5 bases and J shed 2 bases, with 9 bases lying between them. This CDR3 is 13 amino acids long. CDR1 and CDR2 from the germline V gene are SGHTA and FQGNSA. CDR3 sequence (DNA): TGTGCCAGCAGCCCTGACAGTAACACTGAAGCTTTCTTT. Translating it yields CASSPDSNTEAFF.

The rearrangement joins TRBV2 to TRBJ2-1, with 10 bases aligning to TRBD1. Per germline, CDR1 SNHLY and CDR2 FYNNEI. The trim removed 6 bases at V and 4 bases at J, leaving 9 bases unmatched. The CDR3 has 16 residues. The CDR3, as DNA: TGTGCCAGCAGCATCTCCCCGGGACAGGGGTACAATGAGCAGTTCTTC. It encodes CASSISPGQGYNEQFF.

The J gene is TRBJ2-1, the V gene TRBV11-2; D may be TRBD1 (5 bases). The CDR3 is 16 residues long. The germline CDR1 and CDR2 sequences are SGHAT and FQNNGV. Trimming stripped 1 base from V and 6 bases from J, with 16 bases between. Written as DNA, the CDR3 is TGTGCCAGCAGCTTAGGGGCCAGGTCAAGGGGCAATGAGCAGTTCTTC. Residues: CASSLGARSRGNEQFF.

The rearrangement uses TRBV21-1 and TRBJ2-1; TRBD2, the table's D call, lacks a check against the DNA. TRBV21-1 constitutes a pseudogene. This CDR3 contains 19 residues. The CDR3 here is CASSKRTWPGLAAYNEQFF. The CDR3 DNA follows: TGTGCCAGCAGCAAAAGGACCTGGCCGGGACTAGCGGCCTACAATGAGCAGTTCTTC.

The rearrangement uses TRBV6-2 or TRBV6-3 and TRBJ2-7; TRBD2 matches 10 bases. Trimming removed 6 bases from V and 2 bases from J; junction bases left unmatched: 10. CDR3 length: 16 residues. The V gene's germline CDR1 is MNHEY and CDR2 SVGEGT. For the CDR3, the DNA is TGTGCCAGCAGCAAAAGGGGACTAGCGTACCCCTACGAGCAGTACTTC. Its protein is CASSKRGLAYPYEQYF.

J is TRBJ1-1 and V is TRBV5-1; TRBD1 agrees at 10 bases. CDR3 length equals 14 residues. V dropped 2 bases and J dropped 7; count of bases not matched to a gene: 5. The germline gives CDR1 SGHRS, CDR2 YFSETQ. The CDR3 protein is CASSFTTGGLEAFF. DNA of the CDR3: TGCGCCAGCAGCTTTACGACAGGGGGCCTTGAAGCTTTCTTT.

This clone was seen a single time. The chain couples TRBV4-3 to TRBJ2-4; 8 positions match TRBD2. Germline CDR1 LGHNA, CDR2 YSLEER. Losses at the gene ends were 1 base for V and 8 bases for J; bases not matched to a gene: 7. This CDR3 is 15 amino acids long. As DNA, the CDR3 is TGCGCCAGCAGCCAAGGGGCGGGGGGTGTTGACATTCAGTACTTC. Its protein is CASSQGAGGVDIQYF.

The DNA of the CDR3 is TGTGCCAGCAGCTTTGGGAGTGGTCAGGGGGCGCGGGAGCAGTACTTC. Protein product: CASSFGSGQGAREQYF. The rearrangement joins TRBV7-9 to TRBJ2-7, with TRBD1 matching over 8 bases. The germline gives CDR1 SEHNR, CDR2 FQNEAQ (reference sequence). The CDR3 length is 16 residues. V shed 3 bases, J shed 7 bases, and the junction held 14 bases outside the gene matches. Together with reference TRBV7-9 and TRBJ2-7, the CDR3 gives the full variable domain: DTGVSQNPRHKITKRGQNVTFRCDPISEHNRLYWYRQTLGQGPEFLTYFQNEAQLEKSRLLSDRFSAERPKGSFSTLEIQRTEQGDSAMYLCASSFGSGQGAREQYFGPGTRLTVT.

The chain carries TRBV27 and TRBJ1-2; possibly TRBD1 for D (6 bases). Germline CDR1 is MNHEY and CDR2 is SMNVEV (reference sequence). V dropped 0 bases and J dropped 3 bases, with 17 bases sitting between them. The CDR3 runs to 17 residues. The CDR3 here is CASSLSVIGGSYYGYTF. Written as DNA, the CDR3 is TGTGCCAGCAGTTTATCAGTGATTGGGGGCTCCTACTATGGCTACACCTTC.

The chain carries TRBV6-5 and TRBJ1-5; TRBD1 might be the D (6 bases). Germline V CDR1 and CDR2: MNHEY, SVGAGI. V lost 8 bases, J lost 7 bases, and 21 bases lay in between. This CDR3 is 15 amino acids long. This CDR3 reads CASRASRGAWQPQHF. As DNA, the CDR3 is TGTGCCAGCCGCGCGTCCAGGGGCGCGTGGCAGCCCCAGCATTTT.

The genes are TRBV21-1 and TRBJ1-1; the listed D gene, TRBD1, was not tested against the DNA. TRBV21-1 is a recognized pseudogene. This CDR3 has 18 residues. CDR3 DNA: TGTGCCAGCAGCAAAGCGGACAGGGAGGTCGGTATTTGTTCTGAAGCTTTCTTT. Amino acids: CASSKADREVGICSEAFF.

The chain employs TRBV5-1 and TRBJ2-5; a weak D match, TRBD1 (6 bases). CDR3 length: 14 residues. CDR1 and CDR2 from the germline V gene are SGHRS and YFSETQ. V lost 3 bases, J lost 3 bases, and 12 bases lay in between. CDR3 residues: CASSSGTSKETQYF. CDR3 DNA: TGCGCCAGCAGCTCCGGGACAAGTAAAGAGACCCAGTACTTC.

This chain joins TRBV10-3 and TRBJ1-1; the match to TRBD1 covers 8 bases. Germline CDR1 reads ENHRY; CDR2 reads SYGVKD. The CDR3 extends over 13 amino acids. With V trimmed by 2 bases and J by 9 bases, 5 bases remained unmatched. In DNA, the CDR3 is TGTGCCATCAGTGAGGAGCCAGGGGGCCAAGCTTTCTTT. Protein product: CAISEEPGGQAFF.

The gene calls are TRBV15 and TRBJ2-2; perhaps TRBD2 as D (5 bases). V lost 5 bases and J lost 0, with 16 bases in between. This CDR3 contains 17 residues. The V gene's germline CDR1 is LNHNV and CDR2 YYDKDF (reference sequence). CDR3 residues: CATSAPSGAANTGELFF. The CDR3 bases are TGTGCCACCAGCGCCCCGTCCGGAGCGGCGAACACCGGGGAGCTGTTTTTT.

This chain joins TRBV27 and TRBJ2-1, with D maybe TRBD1 (5 bases). The germline gives CDR1 MNHEY, CDR2 SMNVEV (reference sequence). CDR3 length equals 15 residues. V was trimmed by 0 bases and J by 9 bases, leaving 15 bases between them. CDR3 nucleotides: TGTGCCAGCAGTTTATCGAGGCAGGGCTTAGGTGAGCAGTTCTTC. Translating gives CASSLSRQGLGEQFF.

The rearrangement links TRBV18 to TRBJ1-2, with 9 bases fitting TRBD1. Germline-derived CDR1 and CDR2 are KGHSH and LQKENI. Trimming removed 2 bases from V and 8 bases from J; junction bases left unmatched: 12. The CDR3 spans 16 residues. DNA for the CDR3: TGTGCCAGCTCACCAGCTTCGACAGGGGGGGATGGAGGCTACACCTTC. Amino acids: CASSPASTGGDGGYTF. The full variable domain, with the rest looked up from reference TRBV18 and TRBJ1-2, is NAGVMQNPRHLVRRRGQEARLRCSPMKGHSHVYWYRQLPEEGLKFMVYLQKENIIDESGMPKERFSAEFPKEGPSILRIQQVVRGDSAAYFCASSPASTGGDGGYTFGSGTRLTVV.

The chain recombines TRBV3-1 (or the pseudogene TRBV3-2) with TRBJ1-2; a weak D match, TRBD1 (6 bases). V lost 1 base and J lost 4, with 13 bases in between. Germline loops: CDR1 LGHDT, CDR2 YNNKEL (reference sequence). The CDR3 is made up of 15 amino acids. The CDR3 loop is CASSQGGGPFYGYTF. CDR3 nucleotide sequence: TGTGCCAGCAGCCAAGGTGGGGGCCCCTTCTATGGCTACACCTTC.

This rearrangement joins TRBV7-9 to TRBJ2-1, with D possibly TRBD2 on 5 matching bases. This CDR3 has 12 amino acids. V was pared by 7 bases and J by 9 bases, with 13 bases between. Per the germline V gene, CDR1 is SEHNR and CDR2 is FQNEAQ (reference sequence). CDR3 coding DNA: TGTGCCAGCACCAAGGGAGATCTTGAGCAGTTCTTC. Amino acid sequence: CASTKGDLEQFF.

This clone has just a few counts. This chain joins TRBV5-4 and TRBJ2-7, with 7 bases aligning to TRBD2. Germline-derived CDR1 and CDR2 are SGHNT and YYREEE (reference sequence). The V segment lost 4 bases and the J segment 5 bases; nucleotides outside the gene matches: 12. The CDR3 sequence is 15 residues long. The CDR3, as DNA: TGTGCCAGCAGCCAGAAGCGGGGAGGGCCGAACGAGCAGTACTTC. It encodes CASSQKRGGPNEQYF.

V is TRBV6-6 and J is TRBJ1-5; TRBD1 matches at 7 bases. Germline V gives CDR1 MNHNY, CDR2 SVGAGI (reference sequence). This CDR3 has 16 residues. Germline trimming cut 0 bases from V and 3 bases from J; bases unmatched to any gene: 5. For the CDR3, the DNA is TGTGCCAGCAGTTACTCCGCCAGGGGGTACAATCAGCCCCAGCATTTT. It codes for CASSYSARGYNQPQHF.

The chain carries TRBV7-8 and TRBJ1-1; the match to TRBD1 covers 7 bases. V shed 6 bases, J shed 4 bases, and the junction held 11 bases outside the gene matches. Germline V lookup: CDR1 SGHVS, CDR2 FQNEAQ. CDR3 length: 15 residues. The CDR3 protein is CASSQGGRVATEAFF. CDR3 DNA: TGTGCCAGCAGTCAAGGGGGCAGGGTGGCCACTGAAGCTTTCTTT.

The V gene is TRBV27, the J gene TRBJ2-5; D perhaps matches TRBD2 (6 bases). The germline V gene has CDR1 MNHEY and CDR2 SMNVEV (reference sequence). The ends were cut back, 2 bases at V and 7 bases at J, with 20 bases in the middle. CDR3 length: 16 amino acids. Here the CDR3 DNA reads TGTGCCAGCAGTTTAAGCGTCGGGAGCAGAAGAGGGACCCAGTACTTC. This sequence encodes CASSLSVGSRRGTQYF.

The chain employs TRBV7-2 and TRBJ2-7, with 8 bases lining up with TRBD2. Trimming took 8 bases from V and 0 from J; bases not matched to a gene: 9. The CDR3 sequence is 15 residues long. Germline CDR1 SGHTA, CDR2 FQGNSA. The CDR3 DNA reads as TGTGCCAGCCAGGCCCGCGGACTAGCCTCCTACGAGCAGTACTTC. The encoded protein is CASQARGLASYEQYF.

The genes are TRBV4-2 and TRBJ2-5; 14 positions agree with TRBD2. CDR1 and CDR2 (germline): LGHNA, YNFKEQ. The CDR3 length is 16 residues. Trimming cost V 4 bases and J 5 bases; bases outside gene matches: 6. CDR3 coding DNA: TGTGCCAGCAGCCTGGGACTAGCGGGAGTTGAGGAGACCCAGTACTTC. The encoded protein is CASSLGLAGVEETQYF.

CDR3 loop: CATSDTDRSSYEQYF. The CDR3, as DNA: TGTGCCACCAGTGATACGGACAGGAGCTCCTACGAGCAGTACTTC. This chain joins TRBV24-1 and TRBJ2-7; the match to TRBD1 covers 7 bases. This CDR3 has 15 amino acids. Trimming cost V 3 bases and J 0 bases; bases outside gene matches: 4. Germline CDR1 is KGHDR and CDR2 is SFDVKD.

The V gene is TRBV4-2, the J gene TRBJ2-1; 7 bases fit TRBD2. V shed 0 bases and J 2 bases; nucleotides not matched to a gene: 4. CDR3 size: 16 residues. Germline V gene data show CDR1 as LGHNA and CDR2 as YNFKEQ. CDR3: CASSQEAGAAYNEQFF. In DNA form, the CDR3 reads TGTGCCAGCAGCCAAGAGGCGGGAGCCGCCTACAATGAGCAGTTCTTC.

The chain has TRBV11-3 and TRBJ2-2; a possible D gene is TRBD2 (5 bases). Germline CDR1 reads SGHNT; CDR2 reads YENEEA. This CDR3 contains 16 residues. V was pared by 0 bases and J by 4 bases, with 12 bases between. Here the CDR3 reads CASSLDADRGTGELFF. Written as DNA, the CDR3 is TGTGCCAGCAGCTTAGATGCGGATCGGGGCACCGGGGAGCTGTTTTTT.

The chain uses TRBV2 and TRBJ2-7; TRBD2 agrees at 14 bases. With V trimmed by 7 bases and J by 0 bases, 5 bases remained unmatched. The CDR3 covers 16 residues. Germline CDR1 is SNHLY and CDR2 is FYNNEI. The CDR3 spells CASMGLAGDNSYEQYF. The CDR3, as DNA: TGTGCCAGCATGGGACTAGCGGGAGACAACTCCTACGAGCAGTACTTC.

The rearrangement joins TRBV13 to TRBJ2-7, with 12 positions matching TRBD1. Trimming at V came to 5 bases and at J to 3 bases, leaving 5 bases not matched to a gene. This CDR3 region has 15 residues. Germline V gene lookup returns CDR1 PRHDT and CDR2 FYEKMQ (reference sequence). The CDR3 reads CASSMRDRGLYEQYF. The CDR3 bases are TGTGCCAGCAGCATGCGGGACAGGGGGCTCTACGAGCAGTACTTC.